The 31 T cell receptor delta chains below all came from one sample that was sequenced in a study of gamma delta lymphoproliferative disorders and STAT genes. TCRdb re-called clones from the multiplex PCR reads via CATT. The data show 3,500 to 4,500 delta-chain clones, about 1% seen once. PBMCs from patients and controls supplied the genomic DNA for sequencing. The sample taken for sequencing was blood. The receptors were gathered from a human donor in good health.

This clone was counted only a few times. A read error likely explains why the TCRdb protein, taken from a much larger clone, differs from this DNA's translation at residue 10; the protein shown is translated from the DNA. The chain combines TRDV2 with TRDJ1, with D unclear. In germline, CDR1 is GEAIGNYY, CDR2 EKD. CDR3 length: 14 amino acids. Here the CDR3 reads CACDTVENTNKLIF. The CDR3 DNA is TGTGCCTGTGACACCGTAGAAAACACCAATAAACTCATCTTT.

This clone was seen a few times. The likely explanation is a read error, given a far larger clone one base away. This specimen includes other DNA sequences encoding the same CDR3. J is TRDJ1 and V is TRAV38-2/DV8; D may be TRDD3 (8 bases). The CDR3 length is 19 residues. Germline-derived CDR1 and CDR2 are TSESDYY and QEAYKQQN. CDR3 in DNA: TGTGCCTATTTTTCCTACGCAGTTGGGGGATTTGGGTACACCGATAAACTCATCTTT. It is translated as CAYFSYAVGGFGYTDKLIF.

This clone turned up a few times. The protein TCRdb lists belongs to a much larger clone and differs from this DNA's translation at residue 17, which points to a read error; the protein shown is made from the DNA. This rearrangement joins TRDV2 to TRDJ1; 13 bases align to TRDD3. Germline CDR1 is GEAIGNYY and CDR2 is EKD. The length of the CDR3 is 18 residues. The CDR3 sequence: CACDTLLGDTPNGDKLTF. The CDR3 DNA sequence: TGTGCCTGTGACACCTTACTGGGGGATACGCCTAATGGCGATAAACTCACCTTT.

By proportion, this clone is large. Other nucleotide sequences in the sample specify the same CDR3. The genes are TRDV2 and TRDJ1; 11 positions match TRDD3. The CDR3 runs 18 residues. Germline V lookup: CDR1 GEAIGNYY, CDR2 EKD. The trim removed 0 bases at V and 2 bases at J, leaving 10 bases unmatched. Here the CDR3 DNA reads TGTGCCTGTGACACCGTTTTACTGGGGGATAAAAGGACCGATAAACTCATCTTT. It encodes CACDTVLLGDKRTDKLIF.

With respect to this clone: A much larger clonotype is one base distant, so this may be a read error. The V gene is TRDV1, the J gene TRDJ1; TRDD3 matches at 9 bases. CDR1 and CDR2 from the germline V gene are TSWWSYY and QGS. The V and J ends lost 0 bases and 4 bases, in that order; junction bases with no gene match: 33. This CDR3 has 25 residues. CDR3 bases: TGTGCTCTTGGGGAACTAGGGGGGTGGGCCTTCCTTAGGTACTGGGGGACACCTGGCCTCGATAAACTCATCTTT. Its translation is CALGELGGWAFLRYWGTPGLDKLIF.

As regards this clone: The likely explanation is a read error, given a far larger clone one base away. Within the sample, other DNA sequences also encode this same CDR3. V usage is TRDV2 and J usage is TRDJ1; 13 nucleotides line up with TRDD3. Germline V gene sequence: CDR1 GEAIGNYY, CDR2 EKD. The CDR3 has 19 amino acids. CDR3 DNA sequence: TGTGCCTGCGACACCGCTCCACTGGGGGATACGCCGGATGACGATAAACTCATCTTT. This sequence encodes CACDTAPLGDTPDDDKLIF.

On this clone: One base separates it from a far larger clone, so it is likely a read error. The sample carries other DNA sequences with the same CDR3. The rearrangement joins TRDV1 to TRDJ1; D remains unclear. The CDR3 extends over 17 amino acids. CDR1 and CDR2 from the germline V gene are TSWWSYY and QGS. V lost 3 bases and J 4 bases, leaving 21 bases between the germline ends. The CDR3 DNA is TGTGCTCTTGGGGAGCTTCTAGGGGCCCGAGCGGGCGATAAACTCATCTTT. It codes for CALGELLGARAGDKLIF.

To note about this clone: The protein that TCRdb holds for this DNA derives from a much larger clone and differs from the translated DNA at residue 16, which likely indicates a read error; the protein shown here is translated from the DNA. The chain has TRDV2 and TRDJ1; 13 nucleotides line up with TRDD3. The CDR3 sequence is 19 residues long. CDR1 is GEAIGNYY and CDR2 is EKD in the germline V gene. The CDR3, as DNA: TGTGCCTGTGACACCGTTACTGGGGGATACGCCGGGTACACCGATGAACTCATCTTT. Protein: CACDTVTGGYAGYTDELIF.

As concerns this clone: With a far larger clone one base away, a read error is the likely cause. The sample contains more than one DNA sequence encoding this CDR3. This sequence joins TRDV2 and TRDJ3; the match to TRDD3 covers 9 bases. Germline-derived CDR1 and CDR2 are GEAIGNYY and EKD. This CDR3 has 19 amino acids. This chain's CDR3 is CACDPVLGDSSWDTRQMFF. The CDR3 DNA follows: TGTGCCTGTGACCCAGTACTGGGGGACAGCTCCTGGGACACCAGACAGATGTTTTTC.

This clone has a count of ten or more. A far larger clone differs by one base, so this is likely a read error. This chain links TRDV1 with TRDJ1; D remains ambiguous. This CDR3 contains 11 residues. Trimming shortened V by 1 base and J by 10 bases, and 7 bases separated the two germline ends. Germline V gene lookup returns CDR1 TSWWSYY and CDR2 QGS. CDR3 nucleotides: TGTGCTCTTGGGGAACGTGAGCGACTCATCTTT. Amino acids: CALGERERLIF.

This clone was detected only a few times. A read error is the likely source, as a far larger clone sits one nucleotide away. The sample has other DNA sequences that encode this CDR3 too. The chain joins TRDV2 to TRDJ3; 9 bases align to TRDD3. The CDR3 consists of 19 residues. Per the germline V gene, CDR1 is GEAIGNYY and CDR2 is EKD. As DNA, the CDR3 is TGTGCCTGCGACAAGACTGGGGGACCCAGCTCCTGGGACACCCGACAGATGTTTTTC. Encoded protein: CACDKTGGPSSWDTRQMFF.

About this clone: A far larger clone is off by one base, so a read error is likely. Different DNA sequences within this sample yield the same CDR3. The V and J genes are TRDV1 and TRDJ1; TRDD3 matches 12 bases. The CDR3 has 18 residues. Germline CDR1 TSWWSYY, CDR2 QGS. The CDR3 DNA reads as TGTGCCCTTGGGATTTTCCTAGCTGGGGGATACGGCCGAGATAAACTCATCTTT. Amino acids: CALGIFLAGGYGRDKLIF.

This clone appeared a few times. This likely traces to a read error, being one base from a far larger clone. Other DNA variants within this sample encode the same CDR3. The V and J genes are TRDV2 and TRDJ1; 8 bases align to TRDD3. Germline-derived CDR1 and CDR2 are GEAIGNYY and EKD. CDR3 length: 18 residues. Here the CDR3 DNA reads TGTGCCTGTGACGGAATACTGGGGGCCGCCAAGTACACCGATAAACTTATCTTT. This gives the protein CACDGILGAAKYTDKLIF.

This clone showed up just a few times. A far larger clone is off by one base, so a read error is likely. Other DNA sequences of this sample code for an identical CDR3. V is TRDV2 and J is TRDJ1; 10 bases match TRDD3. The CDR3 sequence is 16 residues long. J gave up 0 bases and V 3 bases, and 6 bases lay outside the gene matches. Germline V gene data show CDR1 as GEAIGNYY and CDR2 as EKD. This CDR3 reads CACDPLGDVHTDKLIF. The DNA for the CDR3 is TGTGCCTGTGACCCACTGGGGGATGTTCACACCGATAAACTCATCTTT.

Remarks on this clone: A far larger clone is one nucleotide away, so this likely arose from a read error. The sample holds other DNA sequences that translate to the same CDR3. The chain links TRDV2 to TRDJ1, with 10 nucleotides matching TRDD3. Germline V gene lookup returns CDR1 GEAIGNYY and CDR2 EKD. The CDR3 extends over 15 amino acids. The DNA for the CDR3 is TGTGCCTGTGACACCGTCGGGGGATACGCGGGGGGACTCATTTTT. It translates to CACDTVGGYAGGLIF.

Note on this clone: The protein TCRdb gives is from a much larger clone and does not agree with this DNA's translation at residue 7, likely a read error; the protein shown here comes from the DNA. The chain employs TRAV38-2/DV8 and TRDJ1, with D possibly TRDD3 on 8 matching bases. The CDR3 runs to 19 residues. CDR1 and CDR2 (germline): TSESDYY, QEAYKQQN. Trimming left V 7 bases short and J 0 bases short, with 28 bases between. The DNA of the CDR3 is TGTGCTTATTTTTCCTACACAGTTGGGGGATTTGGGTACACCGATAAACTCATCTTT. Residues: CAYFSYTVGGFGYTDKLIF.

In its sample, this clone was seen a few times. At one end the junction does not follow the germline gene, possibly because of a read error. The V call is TRDV2, the J call TRDJ1, with 7 bases aligning to TRDD3. The CDR3 is made up of 15 amino acids. CDR1 and CDR2 (germline): GEAIGNYY, EKD. CDR3 residues: CACGVGRGIHNKLIF. DNA for the CDR3: TGTGCCTGTGGTGTTGGGCGAGGGATACACAATAAGCTCATCTTT.

This clone has more than one count but fewer than ten. A far larger clone lies a single base away; this is likely a read error. Within the sample, other DNA sequences also encode this same CDR3. J is TRDJ1 and V is TRDV2, with D tentatively TRDD3 (5 bases). Germline CDR1 and CDR2: GEAIGNYY and EKD. This CDR3 spans 22 amino acids. CDR3 region: CACDTVNSPSTGTGSRTDKLIF. CDR3 DNA sequence: TGCGCCTGTGACACCGTGAATTCGCCATCTACGGGTACTGGAAGTCGGACCGATAAACTCATCTTT.

In the case of this clone: TCRdb's listed protein matches a much larger clone and diverges from this DNA's translation at residue 10, likely through a read error; the protein shown comes from the DNA. The J gene is TRDJ1, the V gene TRDV2; TRDD3 matches 7 bases. This CDR3 has 18 residues. Germline assignment: CDR1 GEAIGNYY and CDR2 EKD. With V trimmed by 0 bases and J by 2 bases, 14 bases remained unmatched. The CDR3: CACDTVLLGNKRTDKLIF. CDR3 coding DNA: TGTGCCTGTGACACCGTTTTACTGGGGAATAAAAGGACCGATAAACTCATCTTT.

This clone was detected only a few times. TCRdb's protein for this DNA is that of a much larger clone and differs from the translation at residue 4, likely a read error; the protein shown is the DNA translation. The rearrangement links TRDV2 to TRDJ1; 10 bases are shared with TRDD3. Germline V lookup: CDR1 GEAIGNYY, CDR2 EKD. V trimming: 5 bases; J trimming: 7 bases; junction bases outside the gene matches: 15. The CDR3 loop spans 16 amino acids. The CDR3 protein is CACGKVGGYDPAKLIF. Written as DNA, the CDR3 is TGTGCCTGTGGCAAGGTAGGGGGATACGACCCCGCTAAACTCATCTTT.

On this clone: The translation of this DNA and the TCRdb protein of a much larger clone differ at residue 3, probably owing to a read error; the protein shown here is translated from the DNA. V and J are TRDV2 and TRDJ1, with 8 nucleotides matching TRDD3. The CDR3 loop spans 14 amino acids. Germline V gene data show CDR1 as GEAIGNYY and CDR2 as EKD. The DNA of the CDR3 is TGTGCCTATGACCGACTGGGGGGGACCGATAAACTCATCTTT. It specifies CAYDRLGGTDKLIF.

About this clone itself: This DNA translates differently at residue 6 from the TCRdb protein, which is that of a much larger clone; a read error is likely, and the protein shown is the DNA's own translation. The chain is built from TRDV2 and TRDJ1; no reliable D call. CDR1 GEAIGNYY and CDR2 EKD come from the germline V gene. V was pared by 3 bases and J by 7 bases, with 26 bases between. The CDR3 totals 17 residues. CDR3 protein: CACDAAVTEGPSGKLIF. The CDR3 region has the DNA TGTGCCTGTGACGCCGCTGTTACTGAGGGACCCAGCGGTAAACTCATCTTT.

This clone is large by share. This specimen includes other DNA sequences encoding the same CDR3. CDR3 residues: CACDMMGTDKGSWDTRQMFF. The CDR3 DNA follows: TGTGCCTGTGACATGATGGGGACCGACAAAGGCTCCTGGGACACCCGACAGATGTTTTTC. The chain is built from TRDV2 and TRDJ3; perhaps TRDD3 as D (5 bases). V lost 2 bases to trimming and J lost 0 bases, with 19 bases between them. In germline, CDR1 is GEAIGNYY, CDR2 EKD. CDR3 length: 20 amino acids.

This clone is labeled large. The identical CDR3 is also encoded by other nucleotide sequences in the sample. The chain uses TRDV2 and TRDJ1; possibly TRDD3 for D (6 bases). V was cut by 0 bases and J by 2 bases, with 15 bases left in between. The V gene's germline CDR1 is GEAIGNYY and CDR2 EKD. The CDR3 consists of 16 residues. As DNA, the CDR3 is TGTGCCTGTGACACCCTCGGGGGAAGGTATACCGATAAACTCATCTTT. Amino acids: CACDTLGGRYTDKLIF.

This clone was picked up a small number of times. TCRdb's entry gives the protein of a much larger clone, which mismatches this DNA's translation at residue 6, likely from a read error; the protein reported here is translated from the DNA. The chain uses TRDV3 and TRDJ1, with D maybe TRDD3 (6 bases). V shed 2 bases and J shed 0 bases, with 22 bases lying between them. CDR3 size: 17 residues. Germline CDR1 TVYSNPD, CDR2 GDNSRS (reference sequence). The CDR3 DNA is TGTGCCTTTCGACACTTCTACTGGGCCTCCTACACCGATAAACTCATCTTT. Its protein product is CAFRHFYWASYTDKLIF.

Turning to this clone: The TCRdb protein, from a much larger clone, departs from this DNA's translation at residue 15, likely by read error; the protein shown derives from the DNA. V usage is TRDV2 and J usage is TRDJ3; TRDD3 matches at 10 bases. The CDR3 totals 17 residues. Per germline, CDR1 GEAIGNYY and CDR2 EKD. Here the CDR3 reads CACDTLGDIWDTRQTFF. The CDR3 coding sequence is TGTGCCTGTGACACGCTGGGGGATATCTGGGACACCCGACAGACGTTTTTC.

A remark on this clone: One base away lies a much larger clone, so this may be a sequencing read error. This chain uses TRDV1 with TRDJ1, with D tentatively TRDD3 (6 bases). This CDR3 is 23 amino acids long. Germline V gene sequence: CDR1 TSWWSYY, CDR2 QGS. The CDR3 loop is CALGDASFESGWGPLAYTDKFIF. The CDR3 coding sequence is TGTGCTCTTGGGGACGCTTCTTTCGAATCGGGGTGGGGGCCCCTAGCGTACACCGATAAATTCATCTTT.

Concerning this clone itself: This sequence is one base from a far larger clone and is likely a read error. Other DNA sequences within the sample encode an identical CDR3. J is TRDJ1 and V is TRDV2, with D unresolved. Germline V lookup: CDR1 GEAIGNYY, CDR2 EKD. CDR3 length equals 16 residues. CDR3 nucleotides: TGCGCCTGTGACCCGGTAGGGTTCCGGGAGACCGATAAACTCATCTTT. This translates into CACDPVGFRETDKLIF.

By its share, this clone is large. The same CDR3 also results from other DNA sequences found in this sample. The V gene is TRDV2, the J gene TRDJ1, with TRDD3 matching 10 bases. V trimming: 0 bases; J trimming: 0 bases; junction bases outside the gene matches: 15. Germline CDR1 and CDR2: GEAIGNYY and EKD. The CDR3 is made up of 20 amino acids. The CDR3 DNA is TGTGCCTGTGACACCGTGGTTGGTGGGGGATACTCACCGTACACCGATAAACTCATCTTT. This encodes CACDTVVGGGYSPYTDKLIF.

This clone was detected only a few times. One base separates it from a far larger clone, so it is likely a read error. Other DNA sequences within the sample encode an identical CDR3. The rearrangement links TRDV3 to TRDJ1; possibly TRDD3 for D (6 bases). Germline-derived CDR1 and CDR2 are TVYSNPD and GDNSRS (reference sequence). The V end lost 3 bases, the J end lost 1 base, and 21 bases lay between the germline ends. The CDR3 sequence is 16 residues long. The CDR3 spells CALRHFWGIRTDKLIF. The DNA for the CDR3 is TGTGCCTTAAGGCATTTCTGGGGAATACGCACCGATAAACTCATCTTT.

A word on this clone: A far bigger clonotype differs at one base, so this is likely a read error. The V call is TRDV2, the J call TRDJ1; 10 nucleotides match TRDD3. With V trimmed by 3 bases and J by 4 bases, 22 bases remained unmatched. Germline V gives CDR1 GEAIGNYY, CDR2 EKD. The CDR3 is 20 amino acids. The chain's CDR3 is CACDALLKSGDTERGDKLIF. CDR3 sequence (DNA): TGTGCCTGTGACGCTCTTCTGAAGTCGGGGGATACGGAGCGTGGCGATAAACTCATCTTT.